The present T cell receptor (beta chain) was sequenced within a study of T cell responses to AZD1222 COVID-19 vaccine. Study-wide points: Rises in breadth and depth of Spike-specific TCRs came after two AZD1222 doses. Nearly half of spike-specific TCRs reportedly target unmutated variant regions.

Worth noting for this clone: Antigen unknown.

Produced via immunoSEQ multiplex PCR; TCRdb's table is partial and in-frame only. This sample has 100,000 to 130,000 clones, with 86% found just once. The length of the CDR3 is 11 residues. CDR1 MDHEN and CDR2 SYDVKM come from the germline V gene. V lost 5 bases to trimming and J lost 4 bases, with 3 bases between them. The clonotype originates from an adult in good health. This sequence joins TRBV28 and TRBJ1-3; D unclear. This material consisted of peripheral blood, taken on day 0 of AZD1222 vaccination. The CDR3 DNA reads TGTGCCAGCAGTGAAGGAAACACCATATATTTT. This gives the protein CASSEGNTIYF.